Shown below are 30 T cell receptor beta chains from a single sample sequenced in a study of T cell changes during pregnancy in multiple sclerosis. Measured with immunoSEQ multiplex PCR; TCRdb has only the in-frame clones, and not every one. This sample yields around 96,000 clones, of which 94% are seen a single time; about 1.6% belongs to the top ten. Sequences were derived from peripheral blood, sampled after pregnancy. The receptors come from a female donor in good health, enrolled as a control in a pregnancy study.

This chain links TRBV7-6 with TRBJ2-1, with D uncertain. The CDR3 totals 16 residues. The V end lost 1 base, the J end lost 8 bases, and 18 bases lay between the germline ends. CDR1 SGHVS and CDR2 FNYEAQ come from the germline V gene. The chain's CDR3 is CASSLDRDFPSDEQFF. CDR3 DNA sequence: TGTGCCAGCAGCTTAGATCGCGATTTTCCCAGCGATGAGCAGTTCTTC. The full variable domain, with the rest looked up from reference TRBV7-6 and TRBJ2-1, is GAGVSQSPRYKVTKRGQDVALRCDPISGHVSLYWYRQALGQGPEFLTYFNYEAQQDKSGLPNDRFSAERPEGSISTLTIQRTEQRDSAMYRCASSLDRDFPSDEQFFGPGTRLTVL.

This chain links TRBV5-1 with TRBJ2-3; D ambiguous. The V gene's germline CDR1 is SGHRS and CDR2 YFSETQ. Trimming cost V 3 bases and J 0 bases, with 2 bases left between them. This CDR3 spans 12 amino acids. The CDR3 coding sequence is TGCGCCAGCAGCTCAAGCACAGATACGCAGTATTTT. Protein product: CASSSSTDTQYF.

The V and J genes are TRBV5-6 and TRBJ1-2; D is possibly TRBD1 (6 bases). This CDR3 spans 14 amino acids. Trimming took off 0 bases at V and 4 bases at J, with 10 bases between the two ends. Germline CDR1 reads SGHDT; CDR2 reads YYEEEE. CDR3: CASSLARDTYGYTF. The CDR3 DNA follows: TGTGCCAGCAGCTTGGCCAGGGACACCTATGGCTACACCTTC.

The rearrangement uses TRBV28 and TRBJ2-7; 12 positions agree with TRBD2. The J segment lost 0 bases and the V segment lost 6 bases, leaving 3 bases of the junction unmatched. The CDR3 is made up of 15 amino acids. CDR1 and CDR2 (germline): MDHEN, SYDVKM. The CDR3 is CASSTSGRPSYEQYF. In DNA form, the CDR3 reads TGTGCCAGCAGCACTAGCGGGAGGCCCTCCTACGAGCAGTACTTC.

The chain links TRBV18 to TRBJ2-7; perhaps TRBD1 as D (6 bases). The CDR3 contains 14 residues. The V gene's germline CDR1 is KGHSH and CDR2 LQKENI. The ends were cut back, 3 bases at V and 3 bases at J, with 12 bases in the middle. The CDR3 protein is CASSPVGGHYEQYF. The CDR3 DNA reads TGTGCCAGCTCACCGGTAGGGGGACACTACGAGCAGTACTTC.

The V and J genes are TRBV5-1 and TRBJ2-7, with 9 bases matching TRBD1. V lost 4 bases and J lost 5; bases outside the gene matches: 10. Germline V gene data show CDR1 as SGHRS and CDR2 as YFSETQ. CDR3 length: 15 residues. The CDR3 DNA reads as TGCGCCAGCAGCCGGGGACAGGGTATTTCCCACGAGCAGTACTTC. Translating gives CASSRGQGISHEQYF.

The genes are TRBV5-6 and TRBJ2-7, with a tentative D call TRBD1 (6 bases). The CDR3 is made up of 14 amino acids. Germline V gene lookup returns CDR1 SGHDT and CDR2 YYEEEE. Trimming stripped 0 bases from V and 5 bases from J, with 12 bases between. CDR3 nucleotides: TGTGCCAGCAGCTTGGCTAGGGGGTTCAACGAGCAGTACTTC. Protein product: CASSLARGFNEQYF.

This sequence joins TRBV27 and TRBJ2-3; 7 nucleotides match TRBD1. With V trimmed by 3 bases and J by 11 bases, 5 bases remained unmatched. Germline V lookup: CDR1 MNHEY, CDR2 SMNVEV (reference sequence). This CDR3 has 12 amino acids. The CDR3 bases are TGTGCCAGCAGTTTCCTGGGACAGAAGCAGTATTTT. This translates into CASSFLGQKQYF.

The chain combines TRBV28 with TRBJ2-7; 7 nucleotides align to TRBD2. Losses at the gene ends were 4 bases for V and 6 bases for J; bases not matched to a gene: 3. Germline V lookup: CDR1 MDHEN, CDR2 SYDVKM. CDR3 length: 12 residues. CDR3 loop: CASSSREGEQYF. In nucleotides, the CDR3 is TGTGCCAGCAGTTCCAGGGAGGGCGAGCAGTACTTC.

The rearrangement joins TRBV5-1 to TRBJ2-5; TRBD2 matches at 9 bases. The germline V gene encodes CDR1 SGHRS and CDR2 YFSETQ. This CDR3 region has 17 residues. J lost 4 bases, V lost 0 bases, and 10 bases had no gene match. The CDR3 DNA reads as TGCGCCAGCAGCTTGGGGTTGGGTAGCGGGAGCACAGAGACCCAGTACTTC. Its protein product is CASSLGLGSGSTETQYF. Together with reference TRBV5-1 and TRBJ2-5, the CDR3 gives the full variable domain: KAGVTQTPRYLIKTRGQQVTLSCSPISGHRSVSWYQQTPGQGLQFLFEYFSETQRNKGNFPGRFSGRQFSNSRSEMNVSTLELGDSALYLCASSLGLGSGSTETQYFGPGTRLLVL.

The chain links TRBV5-4 to TRBJ2-6; TRBD1 is a possible D gene (6 bases). Between the trimmed V and J ends, which lost 2 bases and 2 bases, there was a span of 8 bases. CDR3 length: 15 residues. Per germline, CDR1 SGHNT and CDR2 YYREEE (reference sequence). CDR3 residues: CASSFGGPGANVLTF. As DNA, the CDR3 is TGTGCCAGCAGCTTTGGGGGCCCTGGGGCCAACGTCCTGACTTTC.

CDR3 in amino acids: CASSMGLGDWRRDEQFF. CDR3 nucleotide sequence: TGTGCCAGCAGTATGGGGCTGGGGGACTGGAGGCGGGATGAGCAGTTCTTC. The chain employs TRBV27 and TRBJ2-1; tentatively, D is TRBD2 (6 bases). Germline-derived CDR1 and CDR2 are MNHEY and SMNVEV (reference sequence). V lost 5 bases, J lost 8 bases, and 25 bases lay in between. The CDR3 sequence is 17 residues long.

The chain uses TRBV5-4 and TRBJ2-3, with a possible D match to TRBD1 (7 bases). Per the germline V gene, CDR1 is SGHNT and CDR2 is YYREEE (reference sequence). The CDR3 extends over 17 amino acids. The V end was cut by 4 bases, the J end by 4 bases, with 22 bases between. The CDR3 DNA sequence: TGTGCCAGCAGCCAGCTAAAGGAATCCAGGGGGGCAGATACGCAGTATTTT. It encodes CASSQLKESRGADTQYF.

The rearrangement joins TRBV28 to TRBJ2-2; 9 positions agree with TRBD2. This CDR3 contains 15 residues. Germline-derived CDR1 and CDR2 are MDHEN and SYDVKM. The V segment lost 6 bases and the J segment 0 bases; nucleotides outside the gene matches: 2. The CDR3 loop reads CASRRGGTNTGELFF. DNA of the CDR3: TGTGCCAGCAGGCGGGGGGGGACGAACACCGGGGAGCTGTTTTTT.

In nucleotides, the CDR3 is TGTGCCAGCAGTTCAACAGGGGTCGGGGCCAACGTCCTGACTTTC. Translated: CASSSTGVGANVLTF. J is TRBJ2-6 and V is TRBV6-6, with 7 positions matching TRBD1. The V gene end was trimmed by 4 bases and the J gene end by 4 bases; junction bases not matched to a gene: 4. Germline lookup yields CDR1 MNHNY and CDR2 SVGAGI (reference sequence). The CDR3 consists of 15 residues.

This clone has only a few counts. V usage is TRBV19 and J usage is TRBJ2-7; 9 bases align to TRBD1. This CDR3 contains 14 residues. The germline CDR1 and CDR2 sequences are LNHDA and SQIVND (reference sequence). V lost 5 bases to trimming and J lost 4 bases; unmatched junction nucleotides: 6. The CDR3 DNA sequence: TGTGCCAGTAGTGTTGGGACAGGGCTGTACGAGCAGTACTTC. This gives the protein CASSVGTGLYEQYF.

The CDR3 loop is CASRGLAGANEQFF. CDR3 bases: TGTGCCAGCAGGGGACTAGCGGGAGCCAATGAGCAGTTCTTC. The J gene is TRBJ2-1, the V gene TRBV25-1; 14 bases are shared with TRBD2. The germline V gene has CDR1 MGHDK and CDR2 SYGVNS. There are 14 residues in the CDR3. The J segment lost 6 bases and the V segment lost 6 bases, leaving 1 base of the junction unmatched.

Here the CDR3 DNA reads TGTGCCAGCAGGGACAGTTCCTTCTATGGCTACACCTTC. This codes for CASRDSSFYGYTF. The chain joins TRBV6-5 to TRBJ1-2; tentative D call: TRBD1 (6 bases). This CDR3 has 13 amino acids. CDR1 is MNHEY and CDR2 is SVGAGI in the germline V gene. Trimming removed 6 bases at V and 4 bases at J, with 12 bases between.

This clone has a handful of counts. The sample holds other DNA sequences that translate to the same CDR3. This rearrangement joins TRBV4-2 to TRBJ2-5, with 12 bases aligning to TRBD2. The CDR3 length is 16 residues. The junction had 4 bases not matched to a gene; V was cut back by 3 bases and J by 2 bases. CDR1 and CDR2 from the germline V gene are LGHNA and YNFKEQ. CDR3 residues: CASSQGGTSGQETQYF. The CDR3 DNA reads TGTGCCAGCAGCCAGGGGGGGACTAGCGGGCAAGAGACCCAGTACTTC.

This chain uses TRBV27 with TRBJ1-5, with a tentative D call TRBD1 (5 bases). CDR3 length equals 20 residues. Germline loops: CDR1 MNHEY, CDR2 SMNVEV (reference sequence). Trimming cost V 5 bases and J 5 bases, with 31 bases left between them. The CDR3 DNA reads as TGTGCCAGCAGTCCACTTCAGTTTGGGGCAGGCCGACCGGAAGATCAGCCCCAGCATTTT. It translates to CASSPLQFGAGRPEDQPQHF.

The V gene is TRBV27, the J gene TRBJ1-5; 8 positions agree with TRBD1. CDR1 and CDR2 from the germline V gene are MNHEY and SMNVEV (reference sequence). The CDR3 has 15 amino acids. V dropped 5 bases and J dropped 5; count of bases not matched to a gene: 8. DNA for the CDR3: TGTGCCAGCAGTCCAAGACAGGGGCACGATCAGCCCCAGCATTTT. Amino acids: CASSPRQGHDQPQHF.

V gene TRBV19 combines with J gene TRBJ1-3, with D possibly matching TRBD1 (5 bases). Trimming shortened V by 3 bases and J by 0 bases, and 15 bases separated the two germline ends. The germline gives CDR1 LNHDA, CDR2 SQIVND (reference sequence). This CDR3 has 17 residues. CDR3 in DNA: TGTGCCAGTAGTATCGCTGTCAGGGCTTCCTCTGGAAACACCATATATTTT. This translates into CASSIAVRASSGNTIYF.

This chain joins TRBV5-6 and TRBJ2-7; TRBD1 matches at 7 bases. After removal of 6 bases from V and 2 bases from J, the junction contained 8 bases not matched to a gene. The CDR3 spans 14 residues. The germline V gene has CDR1 SGHDT and CDR2 YYEEEE. The CDR3 protein is CASTWGTAPYEQYF. The CDR3 DNA is TGTGCCAGCACCTGGGGGACAGCCCCCTACGAGCAGTACTTC.

The rearrangement joins TRBV6-6 to TRBJ2-7; 7 positions agree with TRBD2. The germline CDR1 and CDR2 sequences are MNHNY and SVGAGI (reference sequence). The CDR3 totals 13 residues. V dropped 8 bases and J dropped 2; count of bases not matched to a gene: 6. CDR3 in amino acids: CASRTRGAYEQYF. Here the CDR3 DNA reads TGTGCCAGCCGCACCCGGGGGGCCTACGAGCAGTACTTC.

This clone was observed once. V gene TRBV6-6 combines with J gene TRBJ1-1, with 11 bases identical to TRBD1. CDR3 length: 15 residues. The J segment lost 4 bases and the V segment lost 5 bases, leaving 6 bases of the junction unmatched. Per germline, CDR1 MNHNY and CDR2 SVGAGI (reference sequence). Here the CDR3 DNA reads TGTGCCAGCAGTAGGACAGGGGGCGAGTTCACTGAAGCTTTCTTT. Amino acid sequence: CASSRTGGEFTEAFF.

The V call is TRBV7-9, the J call TRBJ2-1, with 7 positions matching TRBD2. The CDR3 sequence is 15 residues long. From germline, CDR1 is SEHNR and CDR2 FQNEAQ (reference sequence). The V and J ends lost 8 bases and 0 bases, in that order; junction bases with no gene match: 7. CDR3 protein: CASEVTSDSYNEQFF. In DNA form, the CDR3 reads TGTGCCAGCGAGGTAACTAGCGACTCCTACAATGAGCAGTTCTTC.

This clone has only one observation. The same CDR3 can be traced to other DNA sequences in this sample. The V and J genes are TRBV7-2 and TRBJ2-7, with D possibly TRBD2 on 5 matching bases. The germline CDR1 and CDR2 sequences are SGHTA and FQGNSA. The CDR3 consists of 14 residues. With 1 base removed from V and 3 bases from J, the gap between germline ends came to 10 bases. This CDR3 is CASSLGPGNYEQYF. CDR3 nucleotide sequence: TGTGCCAGCAGCTTAGGCCCGGGGAACTACGAGCAGTACTTC.

The chain joins TRBV5-4 to TRBJ2-7; weak D call: TRBD1 (6 bases). The CDR3 extends over 11 amino acids. Looked up from germline, CDR1 is SGHNT and CDR2 is YYREEE (reference sequence). Trimming took 3 bases from V and 11 from J, leaving 12 bases between them. The CDR3 region has the DNA TGTGCCAGCAGCTCCACAGGGAATGAGTACTTC. This translates into CASSSTGNEYF.

J is TRBJ1-2 and V is TRBV27; 12 positions agree with TRBD1. The CDR3 covers 16 residues. CDR1 is MNHEY and CDR2 is SMNVEV in the germline V gene (reference sequence). Germline trimming cut 6 bases from V and 8 bases from J; bases unmatched to any gene: 13. CDR3 sequence reads: CASRAPGQGARVGYTF. The CDR3 DNA is TGTGCCAGCAGAGCACCGGGACAGGGGGCGCGAGTCGGCTACACCTTC.

The chain is built from TRBV6-5 and TRBJ2-1; D not certain. CDR3 length equals 14 residues. Germline lookup yields CDR1 MNHEY and CDR2 SVGAGI. Deletions cut 2 bases from V and 6 bases from J, with 11 bases between. CDR3 loop: CASSYGAMLNEQFF. The DNA of the CDR3 is TGTGCCAGCAGTTACGGTGCTATGCTCAATGAGCAGTTCTTC.